Each of the 16 T cell receptor beta chains below was sequenced from the same sample in a study of T-cell reconstitution after alpha-beta-depleted transplantation in children. A library of TCRbeta sequences, prepared with unique molecular identifiers, was generated. MiXCR, run by TCRdb on the PCR reads, gives a single entry per CDR3 protein. The sample shows a few hundred thousand distinct CDR3 sequences, roughly 30% of them seen only once. Specimen: PBMCs, collected before TCRalphabeta/CD19-depleted stem cell transplant. These TCRs come from a boy in the first two years of life with Wiskott-Aldrich syndrome, due to receive a stem cell transplant.

This clonotype was counted a few times. This chain links TRBV11-2 with TRBJ2-7; D is perhaps TRBD2 (6 bases). From germline, CDR1 is SGHAT and CDR2 FQNNGV. V lost 3 bases and J 0 bases, leaving 24 bases between the germline ends. The CDR3 has 19 amino acids. The CDR3 region is CASSFNNRGSGAFSYEQYF. CDR3 in DNA: TGTGCCAGCAGCTTCAACAATAGGGGTAGCGGAGCCTTCTCCTACGAGCAGTACTTC.

This clonotype was seen only a few times. V and J are TRBV2 and TRBJ2-1, with TRBD1 matching 9 bases. CDR3 length: 13 residues. Germline CDR1 and CDR2: SNHLY and FYNNEI. V was pared by 11 bases and J by 5 bases, with 7 bases of the junction left unmatched. In DNA form, the CDR3 reads TGTGCCGGATCCGGGACAGGGAACAATGAGCAGTTCTTC. Translated, it gives CAGSGTGNNEQFF.

This clonotype was picked up a small number of times. The J gene is TRBJ2-1, the V gene TRBV20-1, with 10 bases lining up with TRBD2. Trimming removed 5 bases from V and 0 bases from J; junction bases left unmatched: 4. CDR1 DFQATT and CDR2 SNEGSKA come from the germline V gene (reference sequence). The CDR3 is made up of 15 amino acids. CDR3 DNA sequence: TGCAGTGCTCGACTAGCGGGCCCCTCCTACAATGAGCAGTTCTTC. It specifies CSARLAGPSYNEQFF.

The CDR3 sequence is CATRARPLNEQFF. Here the CDR3 DNA reads TGTGCCACTCGGGCGCGACCGTTAAATGAGCAGTTCTTC. V usage is TRBV6-6 and J usage is TRBJ2-1; D not resolved. V was trimmed by 10 bases and J by 7 bases, leaving 17 bases between them. Looked up from germline, CDR1 is MNHNY and CDR2 is SVGAGI (reference sequence). The CDR3 runs 13 residues.

V usage is TRBV20-1 and J usage is TRBJ2-5; D is unresolved. Between the trimmed V and J ends, which lost 6 bases and 0 bases, there was a span of 17 bases. This CDR3 is 15 amino acids long. Germline CDR1 DFQATT, CDR2 SNEGSKA (reference sequence). The DNA of the CDR3 is TGCAGTGCCACCGAATTGAGACGGGACCAAGAGACCCAGTACTTC. Translation: CSATELRRDQETQYF.

The chain carries TRBV20-1 and TRBJ1-5; D not resolved. CDR3 size: 16 residues. V gave up 0 bases and J gave up 1 base, with 13 bases separating them. Germline V gene data show CDR1 as DFQATT and CDR2 as SNEGSKA (reference sequence). The DNA for the CDR3 is TGCAGTGCTAGAGATGGAGGTTTGGGGAGCAATCAGCCCCAGCATTTT. Residues: CSARDGGLGSNQPQHF.

The chain carries TRBV5-1 and TRBJ2-5, with D possibly matching TRBD1 (6 bases). V was shortened by 2 bases and J by 2 bases, with 10 bases between the two germline ends. The CDR3 covers 14 residues. CDR1 is SGHRS, CDR2 YFSETQ, per germline. The chain's CDR3 is CASSFGRGQETQYF. The CDR3, as DNA: TGCGCCAGCAGCTTCGGCAGGGGACAAGAGACCCAGTACTTC.

The V and J genes are TRBV7-6 and TRBJ2-2, with 10 positions matching TRBD2. Germline CDR1 reads SGHVS; CDR2 reads FNYEAQ. The CDR3 covers 16 residues. J lost 7 bases, V lost 1 base, and 6 bases had no gene match. DNA of the CDR3: TGTGCCAGCAGCTTAGTGGCTAGCGGGAGCGGCGGGGAGCTGTTTTTT. The encoded protein is CASSLVASGSGGELFF.

This clonotype has a handful of counts. The chain carries TRBV12-3 or TRBV12-4 and TRBJ2-7; TRBD1 agrees at 7 bases. The CDR3 is 15 residues long. Trimming at V came to 5 bases and at J to 3 bases, leaving 10 bases not matched to a gene. CDR3 loop: CASSQDRVKVYEQYF. CDR3 DNA sequence: TGTGCCAGCAGTCAAGACAGGGTAAAGGTCTACGAGCAGTACTTC.

The chain couples TRBV4-2 to TRBJ2-1; D remains unclear. CDR3 size: 14 residues. CDR1 is LGHNA and CDR2 is YNFKEQ in the germline V gene. Trimming shortened V by 3 bases and J by 8 bases, and 14 bases separated the two germline ends. CDR3 in amino acids: CASSQGTFNDEQFF. CDR3 coding DNA: TGTGCCAGCAGCCAGGGTACTTTTAACGATGAGCAGTTCTTC.

This clonotype was detected a few times. The chain employs TRBV28 and TRBJ2-2, with D possibly TRBD2 on 7 matching bases. CDR1 and CDR2 (germline): MDHEN, SYDVKM. The CDR3 has 14 amino acids. The germline V and J ends were trimmed by 8 bases and 7 bases, with 17 bases remaining between them. The CDR3 nucleotides read TGTGCCAGCGGCCTTGTCGGGGGGCGCGGGGAGCTGTTTTTT. This sequence encodes CASGLVGGRGELFF.

This clonotype was seen more than once but under ten times. This chain uses TRBV5-1 with TRBJ2-1; the match to TRBD2 covers 10 bases. The CDR3 loop spans 15 amino acids. V gave up 4 bases and J gave up 5 bases; unmatched junction bases: 6. CDR1 is SGHRS, CDR2 YFSETQ, per germline. This CDR3 reads CASSTLAGEDNEQFF. The CDR3 DNA is TGCGCCAGCAGCACTCTAGCGGGAGAGGACAATGAGCAGTTCTTC.

This rearrangement joins TRBV4-1 to TRBJ2-1; D tentatively reads TRBD1 or TRBD2 (5 bases each). This CDR3 spans 17 amino acids. Trimming stripped 1 base from V and 0 bases from J, with 13 bases between. Germline lookup yields CDR1 MGHRA and CDR2 YSYEKL. CDR3 bases: TGCGCCAGCAGCCAAGCCCTCGCAGGGAGCTCCTACAATGAGCAGTTCTTC. As protein: CASSQALAGSSYNEQFF.

In this sample, this clonotype turned up once. The rearrangement joins TRBV20-1 to TRBJ2-3; 8 nucleotides line up with TRBD1. The CDR3 length is 15 residues. V was clipped by 0 bases and J by 2 bases; unmatched bases: 4. From germline, CDR1 is DFQATT and CDR2 SNEGSKA (reference sequence). CDR3: CSARDRTGSTDTQYF. In DNA form, the CDR3 reads TGCAGTGCTAGAGACCGGACAGGGTCCACAGATACGCAGTATTTT.

The gene calls are TRBV20-1 and TRBJ1-1; 8 nucleotides agree with TRBD1. The germline CDR1 and CDR2 sequences are DFQATT and SNEGSKA (reference sequence). With 1 base clipped from V and 7 bases from J, the junction kept 11 bases outside the gene matches. The CDR3 is 15 residues long. The CDR3 DNA is TGCAGTGCTAGAGCGACAGGGGCCGGGGGATTTGAAGCTTTCTTT. Encoded protein: CSARATGAGGFEAFF.

This clonotype was found a few times. The chain links TRBV20-1 to TRBJ1-4; a possible D gene is TRBD1 (5 bases). The V gene's germline CDR1 is DFQATT and CDR2 SNEGSKA (reference sequence). V lost 5 bases, J lost 4 bases, and 11 bases lay in between. The CDR3 has 13 amino acids. This chain's CDR3 is CSAGGVGNEKLFF. DNA of the CDR3: TGCAGTGCTGGAGGGGTGGGTAATGAAAAACTGTTTTTT.